This TCR beta chain is drawn from a study of control samples from healthy donors and cancer patients. Trimming took off 7 bases at V and 1 base at J, with 11 bases between the two ends. CDR1 and CDR2 (germline): MNHEY, SMNVEV (reference sequence). The CDR3 is 14 amino acids. Assay used: immunoSEQ multiplex PCR; TCRdb lists only in-frame clones, some missing. The profile shows approximately 150,000 clones, less than 95% of them singletons. The clonotype comes from a man aged 18-30 years in good health. The sample taken for sequencing was blood. The V call is TRBV27, the J call TRBJ1-5; D not resolved. This CDR3 is CASKRVESNQPQHF. CDR3 sequence (DNA): TGTGCCAGCAAGCGGGTAGAGAGCAATCAGCCCCAGCATTTT.